This TCR beta chain was captured in a study of cytomegalovirus exposure and HLA in healthy donors. The study's findings and limits: Cytomegalovirus status, reportedly, was diagnosed with high specificity and sensitivity by the classifier. Across all donors, roughly uniform sequencing depth was an assumption of the presence/absence analyses. Some V segments, including TRBV6-2 and TRBV6-3, were excluded as indistinguishable. In a later analysis, donors in an Asian-associated ancestry cluster reportedly had fewer N-insertions in productive TCRs than the cohort mean.

The PCR was carried out with 60 Vbeta primers and 13 Jbeta primers. The assay was immunoSEQ multiplex PCR, and TCRdb's table has in-frame clones only and misses some. The profile shows 150,000 to 200,000 clones, about 81% of them singletons. This CDR3 comprises 14 residues. Germline V gives CDR1 MNHNY, CDR2 SVGAGI (reference sequence). After removal of 9 bases from V and 4 bases from J, the junction contained 8 bases not matched to a gene. Of note for this clone: The antigen is not known.

This clonotype was sampled from a man between 40 and 49 years old in good health and CMV-seronegative. The rearrangement joins TRBV6-6 to TRBJ1-4; TRBD1 aligns across 7 bases. The sequenced sample consisted of PBMCs. CDR3 loop: CASWDREYNEKLFF. The CDR3 DNA is TGTGCCAGTTGGGACAGAGAATATAATGAAAAACTGTTTTTT.